Shown below are 2 T cell receptor beta chains from a single sample sequenced in a study of blood T cell repertoires in COVID-19. Some clones are missing from TCRdb's copy, which holds only in-frame ones; the method was immunoSEQ multiplex PCR. The repertoire consists of approximately 54,000 clones, with over 75% occurring once and the leading ten covering 8% to 9%. The sequenced sample consisted of peripheral blood. The receptors originated from a woman aged 40 to 50 with active COVID-19.

The chain couples TRBV7-2 to TRBJ2-7; 8 bases align to TRBD2. In germline, CDR1 is SGHTA, CDR2 FQGNSA. This CDR3 is built from 15 residues. The trim removed 2 bases at V and 6 bases at J, leaving 9 bases unmatched. This CDR3 reads CASSLIGGALVEQYF. Here the CDR3 DNA reads TGTGCCAGCAGCTTAATCGGGGGGGCACTTGTCGAGCAGTACTTC.

The rearrangement links TRBV5-6 to TRBJ1-2; 8 bases line up with TRBD1. The germline V gene has CDR1 SGHDT and CDR2 YYEEEE. The CDR3 spans 13 residues. V was pared by 4 bases and J by 13 bases, with 12 bases of the junction left unmatched. The CDR3 region has the DNA TGTGCCAGCAGCCCGTGGGACAGGCTGAGAAGCACCTTC. Protein sequence: CASSPWDRLRSTF. The variable domain in full, completed from reference TRBV5-6 and TRBJ1-2, reads DAGVTQSPTHLIKTRGQQVTLRCSPKSGHDTVSWYQQALGQGPQFIFQYYEEEERQRGNFPDRFSGHQFPNYSSELNVNALLLGDSALYLCASSPWDRLRSTFGSGTRLTVV.